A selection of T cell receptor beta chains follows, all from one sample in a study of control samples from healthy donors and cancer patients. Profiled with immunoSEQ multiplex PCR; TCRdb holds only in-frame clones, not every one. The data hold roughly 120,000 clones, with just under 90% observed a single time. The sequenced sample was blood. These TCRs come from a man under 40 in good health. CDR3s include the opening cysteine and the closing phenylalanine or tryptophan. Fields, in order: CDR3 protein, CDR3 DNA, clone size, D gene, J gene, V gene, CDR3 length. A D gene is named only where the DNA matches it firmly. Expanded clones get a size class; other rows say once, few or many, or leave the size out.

CASSPRDTEAFF | TGTGCCAGCAGCCCTAGGGATACTGAAGCTTTCTTT | - | - | TRBJ1-1 | TRBV7-9 | 12
CASTPVGTALYGYTF | TGTGCCAGTACCCCGGTGGGGACAGCCCTCTATGGCTACACCTTC | - | TRBD1 | TRBJ1-2 | TRBV19 | 15
CASSPGARETQYF | TGTGCCAGCTCACCGGGAGCCAGGGAGACCCAGTACTTC | - | - | TRBJ2-5 | TRBV18 | 13
CSARQINEKLFF | TGCAGCGCTCGACAGATCAATGAAAAACTGTTTTTT | - | - | TRBJ1-4 | TRBV29-1 | 12
CASSYMNGELFF | TGTGCCAGCAGTTACATGAACGGGGAGCTGTTTTTT | - | - | TRBJ2-2 | TRBV6-5 | 12
CASSANGQGGGYTF | TGTGCCAGCTCAGCAAATGGACAGGGAGGTGGCTACACCTTC | - | TRBD1 | TRBJ1-2 | TRBV18 | 14
CATRGSYYEQYF | TGTGCCACCAGGGGGTCGTACTACGAGCAGTACTTC | - | TRBD1 | TRBJ2-7 | TRBV2 | 12
CAWRAGTTDTQYF | TGTGCCTGGAGAGCAGGGACGACAGATACGCAGTATTTT | - | - | TRBJ2-3 | TRBV30 | 13
CATSDGSLEPQHF | TGTGCCACCAGTGACGGGTCCTTGGAGCCCCAGCATTTT | - | - | TRBJ1-5 | TRBV24-1 | 13
CASRSSQGNQPQHF | TGTGCCAGCAGGTCTTCGCAGGGCAATCAGCCCCAGCATTTT | few | - | TRBJ1-5 | TRBV19 | 14
CAISPRGEDEKLFF | TGTGCCATCAGCCCCAGGGGGGAGGATGAAAAACTGTTTTTT | - | TRBD1 | TRBJ1-4 | TRBV10-3 | 14
CASSIDGSGNTIYF | TGTGCCAGCAGCATCGACGGCTCTGGAAACACCATATATTTT | - | - | TRBJ1-3 | TRBV5-5 | 14
CASSLEPLDAEAFF | TGCGCCAGCAGCTTGGAGCCCCTAGACGCTGAAGCTTTCTTT | - | - | TRBJ1-1 | TRBV5-1 | 14
CASSTLRGMTEAFF | TGTGCCAGCAGCACCTTAAGGGGTATGACTGAAGCTTTCTTT | - | - | TRBJ1-1 | TRBV14 | 14
CATSEHSTPNQPQHF | TGTGCCACCAGTGAACACTCCACCCCTAATCAGCCCCAGCATTTT | - | - | TRBJ1-5 | TRBV24-1 | 15
CASRLVASNYGYTF | TGTGCCAGCCGTTTAGTGGCATCTAACTATGGCTACACCTTC | once | - | TRBJ1-2 | TRBV28 | 14
CASSRFGWTEAFF | TGTGCCAGCAGTCGTTTTGGTTGGACTGAAGCTTTCTTT | few | - | TRBJ1-1 | TRBV12-3/TRBV12-4 | 13
CASAEGDSNEKLFF | TGCGCCAGCGCCGAGGGGGATTCTAATGAAAAACTGTTTTTT | - | - | TRBJ1-4 | TRBV5-1 | 14
CASSPSSQLGGYTF | TGTGCCAGCAGCCCCTCCAGCCAATTAGGTGGCTACACCTTC | few | - | TRBJ1-2 | TRBV2 | 14
CASSVGFNQPQHF | TGTGCCAGCAGCGTCGGTTTCAATCAGCCCCAGCATTTT | - | - | TRBJ1-5 | TRBV6-5 | 13
CASSTPGLSSGANVLTF | TGTGCCAGCAGCACACCGGGACTAAGCTCTGGGGCCAACGTCCTGACTTTC | - | TRBD2 | TRBJ2-6 | TRBV28 | 17
CASTGARNYGYTF | TGTGCCAGTACAGGGGCCCGGAACTATGGCTACACCTTC | - | - | TRBJ1-2 | TRBV21-1 | 13
CSVEDGTYEQYF | TGCAGCGTCGAGGACGGGACCTACGAGCAGTACTTC | - | - | TRBJ2-7 | TRBV29-1 | 12
CASSLAAGANEKLFF | TGTGCCAGCAGTTTGGCAGCCGGAGCTAATGAAAAACTGTTTTTT | - | - | TRBJ1-4 | TRBV6-5 | 15
CASTLGGSIGEQYF | TGTGCCAGCACTCTCGGGGGTAGCATCGGCGAGCAGTACTTC | once | - | TRBJ2-7 | TRBV5-6 | 14
CSVEKNNGETQYF | TGCAGCGTTGAGAAAAATAACGGAGAGACCCAGTACTTC | - | - | TRBJ2-5 | TRBV29-1 | 13